The entry that follows covers one T cell receptor (beta chain) sequence. What it binds is unknown. V dropped 8 bases and J dropped 6; count of bases not matched to a gene: 15. From germline, CDR1 is SNHLY and CDR2 FYNNEI. This CDR3 comprises 18 residues. The data were taken from a study of radiation and T cells in renal cell carcinoma. Study-wide background: Nephrectomy followed 15 Gy stereotactic body radiation by 4 weeks. Study outcomes and limitations: In blood, top tumor clones expanded by 2 weeks, shrinking by 4.

The assay was immunoSEQ multiplex PCR, and TCRdb's table has in-frame clones only and misses some. Seen here are about 59,000 clones, more than 60% observed once, and the top ten hold about 7.1%. Regarding time point: baseline pretreatment blood. Regarding treatment: 15 Gy SBRT to primary tumor, nephrectomy 4 weeks later. After SBRT, blood was collected at 2 and 4 weeks, plus baseline. This renal cell carcinoma was of the clear cell type. This specimen was blood, taken from a patient whose treatment included radiotherapy and nephrectomy. This sequence joins TRBV2 and TRBJ2-3; 15 bases match TRBD2. This clonotype was obtained from a man in his fifties or sixties with renal cell carcinoma. The CDR3 sequence: CASSGLAGGYSLADTQYF. The CDR3, as DNA: TGTGCCAGCTCGGGACTAGCGGGAGGATACTCTTTAGCGGATACGCAGTATTTT.